Sequencing of this T cell receptor beta chain was carried out in a study of cytomegalovirus exposure and HLA in healthy donors. Study-level findings and limits: Immune exposure information comprised only CMV serostatus.

The CDR3 spans 17 residues. The germline V gene has CDR1 LNHDA and CDR2 SQIVND (reference sequence). V lost 10 bases, J lost 4 bases, and 28 bases lay in between. On this clone: Its target is unknown.

Primers: 60 Vbeta forward and 13 Jbeta reverse. Sequencing used immunoSEQ multiplex PCR; TCRdb keeps in-frame clones, though not all of them. This sample has roughly 200,000 clones; approximately 80% occur once, and the top ten carry approximately 0.47%. This rearrangement joins TRBV19 to TRBJ1-2, with D maybe TRBD1 (5 bases). Source material: PBMCs. This TCR came from a woman between 50 and 59 years old in good health and CMV-seronegative. The CDR3: CATSTATTNRVSYGYTF. DNA for the CDR3: TGTGCCACCTCGACAGCGACGACGAACCGGGTCTCCTATGGCTACACCTTC. The full variable domain, with the rest looked up from reference TRBV19 and TRBJ1-2, is DGGITQSPKYLFRKEGQNVTLSCEQNLNHDAMYWYRQDPGQGLRLIYYSQIVNDFQKGDIAEGYSVSREKKESFPLTVTSAQKNPTAFYLCATSTATTNRVSYGYTFGSGTRLTVV.